The subject of this entry is one TCR beta chain. The germline CDR1 and CDR2 sequences are SNHLY and FYNNEI. The junction had 6 bases not matched to a gene; V was cut back by 6 bases and J by 4 bases. The CDR3 runs to 14 residues. Amplification used 60 Vbeta primers and 13 Jbeta primers. TCRdb's table, derived via immunoSEQ multiplex PCR, lists solely in-frame clones and lacks some. The sample holds 150,000 or so clones, more than 75% seen once. This specimen belongs to a study of cytomegalovirus exposure and HLA in healthy donors. Sequenced: PBMCs. The chain carries TRBV2 and TRBJ2-7, with TRBD2 identical over 10 bases. This sequence originates from a woman aged 40 to 50 in good health and CMV-seronegative. As DNA, the CDR3 is TGTGCCAGCAGAGAGGGGACTAGCGCTTACGAGCAGTACTTC. This encodes CASREGTSAYEQYF.